This T cell receptor beta chain was sequenced for a study of blood T cell repertoires in COVID-19. In germline, CDR1 is MNHEY, CDR2 SVGAGI. The CDR3 runs 15 residues. V was pared by 2 bases and J by 2 bases, with 5 bases of the junction left unmatched. The data were produced by immunoSEQ multiplex PCR, yet TCRdb's version contains in-frame clones alone and is incomplete. Of 99,000 or so clones listed, about four fifths are singletons. This receptor was identified in an elderly woman with active or convalescent COVID-19. The specimen sequenced was peripheral blood. This chain connects TRBV6-5 to TRBJ2-5; 7 bases align to TRBD2. Here the CDR3 reads CASSYPLAAQETQYF. The CDR3 DNA sequence: TGTGCCAGCAGTTACCCCCTAGCGGCACAAGAGACCCAGTACTTC.